This T cell receptor (beta chain) emerged from a study of radiation and T cells in renal cell carcinoma. Repertoires were generated with immunoSEQ multiplex PCR, while TCRdb's copy carries only in-frame clones and drops some. The data hold around 20,000 clones, with approximately 59% observed a single time. Treatment denoted: treatment-naive control, cytoreductive nephrectomy. V gave up 4 bases and J gave up 2 bases; unmatched junction bases: 3. Germline loops: CDR1 SGDLS, CDR2 YYNGEE. The CDR3 has 14 residues. The gene calls are TRBV9 and TRBJ2-7; TRBD2 matches at 10 bases. The specimen comprised tumor tissue, sampled from a patient whose treatment was nephrectomy without radiotherapy. The TCR was taken from a man aged 50-60 years with renal cell carcinoma. For the CDR3, the DNA is TGTGCCAGCAGCCTAACTAGCGGGGCCTACGAGCAGTACTTC. Translating it yields CASSLTSGAYEQYF.